The T cell receptor (beta chain) under discussion was sequenced for a study of regulatory dendritic cells for organ transplantation. The V and J ends lost 5 bases and 2 bases, in that order; junction bases with no gene match: 4. CDR3 length: 14 amino acids. Germline CDR1 is MNHEY and CDR2 is SVGAGI. Memory T cells were CD45RO+, naive were CD45RA+, sorted by FACS. Study-wide findings and caveats: Naive CD4+ and CD8+ repertoires were highly diverse; memory CD8+ was most oligoclonal. Resting memory CD8+ T cells held the most alloreactive clonotypes.

The method was immunoSEQ multiplex PCR; TCRdb's version includes in-frame clones alone and lacks a portion of them. The sample has tens of thousands of clones, less than 85% seen once. This clone was detected a few times. Its antigen is undetermined. The rearrangement joins TRBV6-5 to TRBJ2-5; TRBD1 agrees at 8 bases. This clonotype was sampled from a human donor in good health. The sequenced sample was naive CD8+ T cells from blood. Subset here: CD45RA+ naive T cells. CDR3 protein: CASSPGQGQETQYF. The CDR3 DNA follows: TGTGCCAGCAGTCCCGGACAGGGACAAGAGACCCAGTACTTC.